Listed here is a single TCR beta chain. This entry belongs to a study of T cell responses to AZD1222 COVID-19 vaccine. Method: immunoSEQ multiplex PCR; TCRdb's copy keeps in-frame clones and lacks some. There are some 97,000 clones in the sample; over 90% occur only once, and 1.5% to 2% lies in the top ten. Per the germline V gene, CDR1 is SGDLS and CDR2 is YYNGEE. The CDR3 is 13 amino acids. The junction had 4 bases not matched to a gene; V was cut back by 3 bases and J by 7 bases. V usage is TRBV9 and J usage is TRBJ2-1, with 7 bases fitting TRBD1. The receptor was derived from an adult in good health. The sample here was peripheral blood, taken on day 0 of AZD1222 vaccination. The CDR3 DNA reads as TGTGCCAGCAGCGCCGGGACAGAAAATGAGCAGTTCTTC. This translates into CASSAGTENEQFF.